This T cell receptor beta chain comes out of a study of glioma-infiltrating T cells after dendritic cell vaccination. The wider study: Glioblastoma patients came from Phase I and II dendritic cell vaccination trials.

Study findings and constraints: TCR clonality showed no direct relationship with survival. Higher pretreatment TIL content predicted longer progression-free time and survival.

The primer mix had 60 V beta and 13 J beta primers. Using immunoSEQ multiplex PCR, the repertoire was profiled, and TCRdb retains in-frame clones only, with some absent. The data hold more than 100,000 clones, with 75% to 85% observed a single time. Turning to this clone: Its specificity is unknown.

CDR1 and CDR2 from the germline V gene are LGHNA and YNFKEQ. The V end was cut by 1 base, the J end by 4 bases, with 10 bases between. CDR3 length: 15 residues. The sequence was collected from a human donor with glioblastoma. The starting material was blood, obtained before dendritic cell vaccination. The chain combines TRBV4-2 with TRBJ1-4; D may be TRBD1 (5 bases). The CDR3, as DNA: TGTGCCAGCAGCCAAGGGTTGGGACTTAATGAAAAACTGTTTTTT. This sequence encodes CASSQGLGLNEKLFF.